Presented here are 21 T cell receptor beta chains from one specimen sequenced in a study of T cell responses to AZD1222 COVID-19 vaccine. The table came from immunoSEQ multiplex PCR; TCRdb's copy has only in-frame clones and leaves some out. The data show around 130,000 clones, over 75% seen once. This specimen was peripheral blood, taken on day 0 of AZD1222 vaccination. Receptors originate from an adult in good health.

The chain recombines TRBV4-2 with TRBJ2-3; D possibly corresponds to TRBD1 (6 bases). The CDR3 totals 14 residues. The germline CDR1 and CDR2 sequences are LGHNA and YNFKEQ. V shed 4 bases and J shed 2 bases, with 10 bases lying between them. The CDR3 region is CASSPRGTTDTQYF. CDR3 bases: TGTGCCAGCAGCCCAAGGGGGACCACAGATACGCAGTATTTT.

This chain connects TRBV18 to TRBJ1-4; no clear D. Germline values: CDR1 KGHSH, CDR2 LQKENI. V was trimmed by 2 bases and J by 7 bases, leaving 14 bases between them. The CDR3 length is 15 residues. The DNA for the CDR3 is TGTGCCAGCTCACCAGGGGATGGAAGGGCTGAAAAACTGTTTTTT. Its translation: CASSPGDGRAEKLFF.

A few counts support this clone. The V and J genes are TRBV30 and TRBJ2-7; 7 positions match TRBD1. The CDR3 sequence is 14 residues long. From germline, CDR1 is GTSNPN and CDR2 SVGIG (reference sequence). The junction had 11 bases not matched to a gene; V was cut back by 5 bases and J by 4 bases. CDR3 sequence reads: CAWGLGTAIYEQYF. The DNA of the CDR3 is TGTGCCTGGGGCCTCGGGACAGCCATTTACGAGCAGTACTTC. Complete variable domain (other parts from reference TRBV30 and TRBJ2-7): SQTIHQWPATLVQPVGSPLSLECTVEGTSNPNLYWYRQAAGRGLQLLFYSVGIGQISSEVPQNLSASRPQDRQFILSSKKLLLSDSGFYLCAWGLGTAIYEQYFGPGTRLTVT.

This rearrangement joins TRBV9 to TRBJ1-1; D is unclear. This CDR3 comprises 15 residues. V lost 0 bases, J lost 2 bases, and 11 bases lay in between. CDR1 SGDLS and CDR2 YYNGEE come from the germline V gene. CDR3 DNA: TGTGCCAGCAGCGTAGGGGTGGGAGAAAACACTGAAGCTTTCTTT. This gives the protein CASSVGVGENTEAFF.

CDR3 sequence reads: CASSFGTGNTGELFF. The CDR3 DNA reads as TGTGCCAGCAGTTTTGGGACAGGGAACACCGGGGAGCTGTTTTTT. The chain carries TRBV27 and TRBJ2-2, with 8 bases lining up with TRBD1. Germline assignment: CDR1 MNHEY and CDR2 SMNVEV (reference sequence). The CDR3 extends over 15 amino acids. V was clipped by 3 bases and J by 1 base; unmatched bases: 1.

The genes are TRBV5-1 and TRBJ1-3, with D possibly TRBD1 on 5 matching bases. Trimming took 4 bases from V and 10 from J, leaving 18 bases between them. The CDR3 extends over 14 amino acids. Germline-derived CDR1 and CDR2 are SGHRS and YFSETQ. CDR3 sequence reads: CASSPGTADKTIYF. The CDR3 nucleotides read TGCGCCAGCAGCCCCGGGACGGCGGACAAGACCATATATTTT.

The rearrangement links TRBV7-2 to TRBJ1-1; D gene uncertain. V lost 4 bases to trimming and J lost 1 base, with 13 bases between them. The CDR3 has 15 residues. The germline CDR1 and CDR2 sequences are SGHTA and FQGNSA. The DNA for the CDR3 is TGTGCCAGCAGCTCCCCTCAAGGAGCGAACACTGAAGCTTTCTTT. This sequence encodes CASSSPQGANTEAFF.

The chain recombines TRBV5-5 with TRBJ1-4, with 7 nucleotides matching TRBD1. With V trimmed by 4 bases and J by 4 bases, 7 bases remained unmatched. CDR1 is SGHKS and CDR2 is YYEKEE in the germline V gene (reference sequence). The CDR3 contains 15 residues. As DNA, the CDR3 is TGTGCCAGCAGCCGCGGGACAGAAAATAATGAAAAACTGTTTTTT. It yields the protein CASSRGTENNEKLFF.

This sequence joins TRBV9 and TRBJ1-3, with 8 bases fitting TRBD1. The CDR3 is made up of 16 amino acids. Germline CDR1 SGDLS, CDR2 YYNGEE. Trimming cost V 3 bases and J 4 bases; bases outside gene matches: 9. The CDR3 reads CASSEGQGVRGNTIYF. In nucleotides, the CDR3 is TGTGCCAGCAGCGAAGGACAGGGTGTACGAGGAAACACCATATATTTT. Drawing the rest from reference TRBV9 and TRBJ1-3, the complete variable domain is DSGVTQTPKHLITATGQRVTLRCSPRSGDLSVYWYQQSLDQGLQFLIQYYNGEERAKGNILERFSAQQFPDLHSELNLSSLELGDSALYFCASSEGQGVRGNTIYFGEGSWLTVV.

The chain recombines TRBV29-1 with TRBJ2-3, with D hard to call. The CDR3 has 13 amino acids. Between the trimmed V and J ends, which lost 3 bases and 6 bases, there was a span of 13 bases. Germline CDR1 and CDR2: SQVTM and ANQGSEA. The CDR3 region is CSVDKSSRDTQYF. The DNA for the CDR3 is TGCAGCGTTGATAAATCCTCAAGGGATACGCAGTATTTT.

The chain recombines TRBV7-8 with TRBJ2-5; D is uncertain. CDR1 and CDR2 from the germline V gene are SGHVS and FQNEAQ. CDR3 length equals 12 residues. V was pared by 5 bases and J by 7 bases, with 11 bases between. CDR3 protein: CASSRLDLTQYF. CDR3 nucleotides: TGTGCCAGCAGCAGACTGGACCTGACCCAGTACTTC. Supplemented by reference TRBV7-8 and TRBJ2-5, the full variable domain reads GAGVSQSPRYKVAKRGQDVALRCDPISGHVSLFWYQQALGQGPEFLTYFQNEAQLDKSGLPSDRFFAERPEGSVSTLKIQRTQQEDSAVYLCASSRLDLTQYFGPGTRLLVL.

This clone appeared once. This chain uses TRBV7-6 with TRBJ1-4; D not certain. The ends were cut back, 3 bases at V and 5 bases at J, with 19 bases in the middle. This CDR3 spans 17 amino acids. Germline V gene sequence: CDR1 SGHVS, CDR2 FNYEAQ. This CDR3 is CASSLDPSGVGNEKLFF. DNA for the CDR3: TGTGCCAGCAGCTTGGATCCCTCGGGAGTCGGGAATGAAAAACTGTTTTTT.

The chain is built from TRBV27 and TRBJ2-7; 9 bases are shared with TRBD1. V shed 6 bases, J shed 2 bases, and the junction held 5 bases outside the gene matches. The CDR3 has 14 residues. The germline V gene encodes CDR1 MNHEY and CDR2 SMNVEV (reference sequence). The CDR3 nucleotides are TGTGCCAGCAGGCCGGGACAGGGTCCCTACGAGCAGTACTTC. Translation gives CASRPGQGPYEQYF.

The chain is built from TRBV7-3 and TRBJ2-7; 7 bases agree with TRBD1. Germline loops: CDR1 SGHTA, CDR2 FQGTGA. J was trimmed by 1 base and V by 5 bases; bases with no gene match: 11. The CDR3 runs 16 residues. The CDR3 here is CASSLWTPTGSYEQYF. CDR3 DNA sequence: TGTGCCAGCAGCCTGTGGACTCCGACAGGGTCCTACGAGCAGTACTTC. Combining the CDR3 with reference TRBV7-3 and TRBJ2-7 gives the whole variable domain GAGVSQTPSNKVTEKGKYVELRCDPISGHTALYWYRQSLGQGPEFLIYFQGTGAADDSGLPNDRFFAVRPEGSVSTLKIQRTERGDSAVYLCASSLWTPTGSYEQYFGPGTRLTVT.

This clone was recorded a few times. CDR3 loop: CASSSTPFGGRSPLHF. The CDR3 DNA follows: TGTGCCAGCAGTTCCACCCCTTTCGGGGGCAGGTCACCCCTCCACTTT. J is TRBJ1-6 and V is TRBV27, with D possibly being TRBD1 (6 bases). V lost 4 bases, J lost 10 bases, and 20 bases lay in between. The CDR3 runs 16 residues. Germline V gene data show CDR1 as MNHEY and CDR2 as SMNVEV (reference sequence).

The chain recombines TRBV30 with TRBJ2-5; 8 nucleotides agree with TRBD2. The germline CDR1 and CDR2 sequences are GTSNPN and SVGIG (reference sequence). The J segment lost 0 bases and the V segment lost 5 bases, leaving 5 bases of the junction unmatched. The CDR3 is 14 residues long. The CDR3, as DNA: TGTGCCTGGGCCAGCGGGGGATACCAAGAGACCCAGTACTTC. As protein: CAWASGGYQETQYF.

The chain combines TRBV18 with TRBJ2-7; D is perhaps TRBD2 (7 bases). Germline CDR1 and CDR2: KGHSH and LQKENI. The V end was cut by 6 bases, the J end by 2 bases, with 20 bases between. The length of the CDR3 is 16 residues. This CDR3 is CASSPVTGGPTYEQYF. The CDR3 region has the DNA TGTGCCAGCTCGCCTGTTACCGGGGGGCCTACCTACGAGCAGTACTTC.

This rearrangement joins TRBV24-1 to TRBJ2-1, with 14 bases fitting TRBD2. The trim removed 4 bases at V and 9 bases at J, leaving 7 bases unmatched. This CDR3 comprises 16 residues. Germline V gene data show CDR1 as KGHDR and CDR2 as SFDVKD. CDR3 protein: CATSDTGLAGAGEQFF. The CDR3 DNA sequence: TGTGCCACCAGTGACACGGGACTAGCGGGAGCAGGTGAGCAGTTCTTC.

The rearrangement links TRBV29-1 to TRBJ1-1; D is uncertain. Germline V CDR1 and CDR2: SQVTM, ANQGSEA. This CDR3 spans 13 amino acids. Trimming left V 5 bases short and J 4 bases short, with 14 bases between. The CDR3 protein is CSVRTSTGTEAFF. The CDR3 nucleotides read TGCAGCGTTCGGACCTCAACGGGCACTGAAGCTTTCTTT.

The chain carries TRBV6-6 and TRBJ2-3; a possible D gene is TRBD2 (6 bases). Looked up from germline, CDR1 is MNHNY and CDR2 is SVGAGI (reference sequence). The CDR3 totals 15 residues. Trimming left V 7 bases short and J 4 bases short, with 18 bases between. The CDR3 DNA reads TGTGCCAGCAATTTTCGCGGGACCATCGCAGATACGCAGTATTTT. It yields the protein CASNFRGTIADTQYF.

The chain couples TRBV6-5 to TRBJ1-1; no clear D. The CDR3 extends over 13 amino acids. V dropped 0 bases and J dropped 12 bases, with 14 bases sitting between them. Germline V CDR1 and CDR2: MNHEY, SVGAGI. The CDR3 is CASSYSRTVEPFF. The CDR3 DNA reads TGTGCCAGCAGTTACTCGCGGACCGTCGAACCTTTCTTT.